Listed below are T cell receptor beta chains from one sample, sequenced in a study of blood T cell repertoires in COVID-19. Libraries were prepared by immunoSEQ multiplex PCR; TCRdb keeps only in-frame clonotypes and omits some of them. The sample has around 180,000 clones; approximately 74% are singletons. Sequencing was performed on peripheral blood. All receptors come from a woman of 80 years or more with acute or convalescent COVID-19. CDR3s include the opening cysteine and the closing phenylalanine or tryptophan. Fields, in order: D gene, clone size, V gene, J gene, CDR3 DNA, CDR3 protein. D genes are given only for firm matches. Not every row has a clone size; where given, it reads once, few, many or a size class.

.	.	TRBV4-1	TRBJ1-2	TGCGCCAGCAGCCAAGATTACGAACAGTTCTATGGCTACACCTTC	CASSQDYEQFYGYTF
.	.	TRBV13	TRBJ1-3	TGTGCCAGCAGCTCCTACAGGGTAGCTGGAAACACCATATATTTT	CASSSYRVAGNTIYF
.	many	TRBV19	TRBJ1-5	TGTGCCAGTAGTATAGGAAGGGGTTGGCCCCAGCATTTT	CASSIGRGWPQHF
.	.	TRBV6-5	TRBJ2-7	TGTGCCAGCAGTTCCACCGGGGTTAGGCCCTCCTACGAGCAGTACTTC	CASSSTGVRPSYEQYF
TRBD2	.	TRBV15	TRBJ2-3	TGTGCCACCAGCAGAGATAGGGAGGGCCTGGATACGCAGTATTTT	CATSRDREGLDTQYF
TRBD1	.	TRBV27	TRBJ1-5	TGTGCCAGCAGTTCGGGGACAGCCCCCAGTAATCCCCAGCATTTT	CASSSGTAPSNPQHF
TRBD1	few	TRBV6-5	TRBJ2-1	TGTGCCAGCAGACCCTACAGGGGTAACTACAATGAGCAGTTCTTC	CASRPYRGNYNEQFF
.	.	TRBV7-2	TRBJ1-4	TGTGCCAGCAAACCAGGTGTGCCTCTGGTCTTCGGAAAACTGTTTTTT	CASKPGVPLVFGKLFF
.	.	TRBV28	TRBJ2-7	TGTGCCAGCAGTTTGGAGGGGAGCTCCTACGAGCAGTACTTC	CASSLEGSSYEQYF
.	.	TRBV28	TRBJ1-5	TGTGCCAGCAGTTCCTCGGGCAATCAGCCCCAGCATTTT	CASSSSGNQPQHF
.	.	TRBV9	TRBJ2-1	TGTGCCAGCAGCGCATCTAGTCACAATGAGCAGTTCTTC	CASSASSHNEQFF
.	.	TRBV27	TRBJ1-2	TGTGCCAGCAGTTTTAGGGGTCAGGCCGATAACTATGGCTACACCTTC	CASSFRGQADNYGYTF
.	.	TRBV14	TRBJ2-1	TGTGCCAGCAGCCAAGTAGGGAGCTCCTACAATGAGCAGTTCTTC	CASSQVGSSYNEQFF
TRBD2	few	TRBV5-1	TRBJ2-2	TGCGCCAGCAGCTTGGCTAGCGGGATCACCGGGGAGCTGTTTTTT	CASSLASGITGELFF
.	.	TRBV10-2	TRBJ1-6	TGCGCCAGCGGCCGGGGGATGGGTTCACCCCTCCACTTT	CASGRGMGSPLHF
.	.	TRBV4-3	TRBJ1-1	TGCGCCAGCAGCCAAGTCGGCAGGGGTGGCACTGAAGCTTTCTTT	CASSQVGRGGTEAFF
.	.	TRBV10-2	TRBJ1-3	TGCGCCAGCAGCGCCACAGGGCCCAGGGGAAACACCATATATTTT	CASSATGPRGNTIYF
TRBD1	.	TRBV19	TRBJ1-1	TGTGCCAGTAGCCAGTTAGGACAGGGGAAATATGCTGAAGCTTTCTTT	CASSQLGQGKYAEAFF
.	.	TRBV7-8	TRBJ2-7	TGTGCCAGCAGACTACAGGGTGAAGAGCAGTACTTC	CASRLQGEEQYF
TRBD2	.	TRBV9	TRBJ2-1	TGTGCCAGCAGCGTGGCCGGGACTAGCGCTGGTGAGCAGTTCTTC	CASSVAGTSAGEQFF
.	.	TRBV28	TRBJ1-3	TGTGCCAGCAGTTCAAACCAGGGTTGGGGAAACACCATATATTTT	CASSSNQGWGNTIYF
.	.	TRBV19	TRBJ2-5	TGTGCCAGTAGTATTGGCGGGGTCAGTGTGACCCAGTACTTC	CASSIGGVSVTQYF
.	.	TRBV19	TRBJ1-4	TGTGCCAGTAGGAAGGAGTTCGATAATGAAAAACTGTTTTTT	CASRKEFDNEKLFF
TRBD1	.	TRBV30	TRBJ1-5	TGTGCCTGGAGTGTCGGACAGGGGGCCCTCCTGCCCCAGCATTTT	CAWSVGQGALLPQHF
.	.	TRBV5-4	TRBJ2-7	TGTGCCAGCAGCGGAGGGTCGCCCGGGGAGCAGTACTTC	CASSGGSPGEQYF
.	.	TRBV7-6	TRBJ2-7	TGTGCCAGCAGCTTGGCGATGGCGGAAGACTCCTACGAGCAGTACTTC	CASSLAMAEDSYEQYF
TRBD1	once	TRBV7-2	TRBJ2-1	TGTGCCAGCAGCCTAGACAACCCAAGGACAGGTGAGCAGTTCTTC	CASSLDNPRTGEQFF
.	.	TRBV6-2/TRBV6-3	TRBJ2-7	TGTGCCAGCAGTAACAGGGCCCACGAGCAGTACTTC	CASSNRAHEQYF
TRBD1	once	TRBV27	TRBJ2-5	TGTGCCAGCAGTTTATATTTTTCGGGACAGGGAATATCCCAGTACTTC	CASSLYFSGQGISQYF
.	once	TRBV9	TRBJ1-1	TGTGCCAGCAGCGTGTTCCAGGGTACGAACACTGAAGCTTTCTTT	CASSVFQGTNTEAFF
.	few	TRBV6-1	TRBJ1-5	TGTGCCAGCAGTGAGTTCCCTAGGGGAGGCGTTCAGCCCCAGCATTTT	CASSEFPRGGVQPQHF
.	few	TRBV18	TRBJ2-1	TGTGCCAGCTCACCACCGGCGGGGATAAACAATGAGCAGTTCTTC	CASSPPAGINNEQFF
TRBD2	.	TRBV11-1	TRBJ2-2	TGTGCCAGCAGCTTTCCCGGGACTAGGCCCGGGGAGCTGTTTTTT	CASSFPGTRPGELFF
.	once	TRBV27	TRBJ2-1	TGTGCCAGCAGTTTACTGGGCGGGACCGGTAATGAGCAGTTCTTC	CASSLLGGTGNEQFF
TRBD2	.	TRBV6-1	TRBJ2-1	TGTGCCAGCAGTGATATGGGGCTAGCGGGGGCGTACAATGAGCAGTTCTTC	CASSDMGLAGAYNEQFF
.	.	TRBV21-1	TRBJ1-3	TGTGCCAGCAGCAATTCCCGGGACTCTGGAAACACCATATATTTT	CASSNSRDSGNTIYF
.	.	TRBV3-1/TRBV3-2	TRBJ2-1	TGTGCCAGCAGCCAAGCGGCTAGTACGAATGAGCAGTTCTTC	CASSQAASTNEQFF
.	few	TRBV2	TRBJ1-6	TGTGCCAGCAGTGAACTCCCGGGGGGAAATTCACCCCTCCACTTT	CASSELPGGNSPLHF
.	few	TRBV7-2	TRBJ2-7	TGTGCCAGCAGTCAAGGGGAGGAATACGAGCAGTACTTC	CASSQGEEYEQYF
TRBD2	few	TRBV5-1	TRBJ2-7	TGCGCCAGCAGCTTGGTTCCTAGCGGGACTGCCAGGCAGTACTTC	CASSLVPSGTARQYF
.	.	TRBV7-2	TRBJ2-5	TGTGCCAGCAGCCTGAACTTTAAGACCCAGTACTTC	CASSLNFKTQYF
TRBD2	.	TRBV5-1	TRBJ2-1	TGCGCCAGCAGCTTCACTAGCGGGAGGGCCAATGAGCAGTTCTTC	CASSFTSGRANEQFF
TRBD1	.	TRBV18	TRBJ2-2	TGTGCCAGCTCCCGACAGGGGGAAACCGGGGAGCTGTTTTTT	CASSRQGETGELFF
.	few	TRBV18	TRBJ1-5	TGTGCCAGCTCAGCAGGGTTTAGCAATCAGCCCCAGCATTTT	CASSAGFSNQPQHF
TRBD1	few	TRBV12-3/TRBV12-4	TRBJ2-5	TGTGCCAGCAGTGCGGACAGGGAAGAGACCCAGTACTTC	CASSADREETQYF
TRBD1	once	TRBV5-8	TRBJ1-5	TGTGCCAGCAGCCGCGGACAGGCCTTAGGCAATCAGCCCCAGCATTTT	CASSRGQALGNQPQHF
TRBD1	.	TRBV5-1	TRBJ1-2	TGCGCCAGCAGCCCGCGTTCGACAGGGGGTGGCTACACCTTC	CASSPRSTGGGYTF
.	.	TRBV19	TRBJ1-5	TGTGCCAGTAGCCGACAGAATCAGCCCCAGCATTTT	CASSRQNQPQHF
TRBD2	once	TRBV10-3	TRBJ2-2	TGTGCCATCAATGCGGCGGGAGGGGGGACCGGGGAGCTGTTTTTT	CAINAAGGGTGELFF
.	few	TRBV7-9	TRBJ2-3	TGTGCCAGCAGCTTACGACTAGCAGATACGCAGTATTTT	CASSLRLADTQYF
.	.	TRBV5-1	TRBJ2-2	TGCGCCAGCAGCCGGGGACAAGAGAACACCGGGGAGCTGTTTTTT	CASSRGQENTGELFF
.	.	TRBV19	TRBJ1-5	TGTGCCAGTAGCGAGGCCCTGCGGCCCCAGCATTTT	CASSEALRPQHF
.	.	TRBV5-1	TRBJ2-5	TGCGCCAGCAGCTTGACTTTGTACCAAGAGACCCAGTACTTC	CASSLTLYQETQYF
.	.	TRBV25-1	TRBJ1-2	TGTGCCAGCAGTGTGGGAGAGGATCGCGGCTACACCTTC	CASSVGEDRGYTF